The clone carrying this TCR beta chain showed up just a few times. As processed by the authors: How many nucleated cells were present was estimated from reference gene primer amplification. Profiled with immunoSEQ multiplex PCR; TCRdb holds only in-frame clones, not every one. V and J calls and clone size are those listed in that table; D and trimming were worked out from the DNA. Altogether tens of thousands of clones are present, about three quarters being singletons, with the ten largest covering under 30%. This specimen belongs to a study of blood T cell repertoires in COVID-19. Study summary: Sites across the United States, Italy and Spain contributed samples from acute and convalescent COVID-19. Sample material is recorded as cDNA or gDNA derived from T cells, B-cell-depleted T cells, or PBMCs.

CDR1 is SGHRS, CDR2 YFSETQ, per germline. CDR3 size: 15 residues. V was pared by 8 bases and J by 2 bases, with 10 bases of the junction left unmatched. The V and J genes are TRBV5-1 and TRBJ2-5; TRBD1 aligns across 9 bases. The source material was peripheral blood. The receptor comes from a woman in her seventies with acute or convalescent COVID-19. The CDR3, as DNA: TGCGCCAGTACCGGGACAGGGATTTCGCAAGAGACCCAGTACTTC. This codes for CASTGTGISQETQYF.